The rows below give T cell receptor beta chains drawn from one sample of a study of cytomegalovirus exposure and HLA in healthy donors. Method: immunoSEQ multiplex PCR; TCRdb's copy keeps in-frame clones and lacks some. This sample carries more than 150,000 clones, 70% to 90% of them seen once, and the ten largest clones take around 2%. The sample consisted of PBMCs. The receptors here all came from a woman in her late teens or twenties in good health and CMV-seronegative. Both conserved end residues are trimmed from each CDR3.

>TRBV28|TRBJ2-2
ASSLSSKGAGELF
>TRBV15|TRBJ2-3
ATSRFSGTNLGDTQY
>TRBV7-9|TRBJ2-1
ASSPGLAGNEQF
>TRBV13|TRBJ2-7
ASSLGFSGGAYEQY
>TRBV4-3|TRBJ2-7
ASSHEYAGGLEQY
>TRBV5-4|TRBJ1-2
ASSLDLSGANYGYT
>TRBV7-2|TRBJ2-1
ASSLAESSYNEQF
>TRBV7-9|TRBJ1-2
ASSLANQGRGGYT
>TRBV14|TRBJ2-7
ASSQIGTSGRVDYEQY
>TRBV28|TRBJ2-7
ASSLTGLSYEQY
>TRBV19|TRBJ1-6
ASSTVAGLLNSPLH
>TRBV6-6|TRBJ2-1
ASSYSSEYNEQF
>TRBV6-5|TRBJ1-2
ASSYSRTNYGYT
>TRBV5-8|TRBJ2-1
ASSLEFGRLSHNEQF
>TRBV5-1|TRBJ2-3
ASSLALSATDTQY
>TRBV30|TRBJ2-3
AWSDGTSIDTQY
>TRBV9|TRBJ1-6
ASSVEGGPYNSPLH
>TRBV4-3|TRBJ2-7
ASSQVVRAYEQY
>TRBV5-4|TRBJ2-3
ASSLGILGAPTDTQY
>TRBV4-1|TRBJ2-7
ASSQDPPGLAFAGEQY
>TRBV5-4|TRBJ2-7
ASSSGTSPLEQY
>TRBV19|TRBJ2-5
ASKTTSGRGETQY
>TRBV11-2|TRBJ2-1
ASSLVGGSYNEQF
>TRBV6-6|TRBJ1-2
ASSLSQGHYGYT
>TRBV5-1|TRBJ1-4
ASSLGGQGLGKLF
>TRBV6-1|TRBJ1-2
ASSLDRGYGYT
>TRBV4-1|TRBJ2-7
ASRPTGSGGYYEQY
>TRBV5-1|TRBJ2-2
ASSSPGLAVTGELF
>TRBV7-9|TRBJ2-2
ASSLVPRTGELF
>TRBV6-5|TRBJ1-2
ASSYSRGQGRRGYT
>TRBV5-1|TRBJ2-5
ASSTFGGQGIQETQY
>TRBV5-1|NA
ASSFRAGGQPTLSYEQY
>TRBV6-7|TRBJ1-5
ASSYHCAGAYSNQPQH
>TRBV12-5|TRBJ2-2
ASAPGGGSELF
>TRBV7-2|TRBJ1-3
ASSWEGYTIY
>TRBV18|TRBJ1-5
AAKSGGRNQPQH
>TRBV6-6|TRBJ2-2
ASRDRGRTNTGELF
>TRBV30|TRBJ1-6
AWSVQGESPLH
>TRBV7-3|TRBJ2-7
ASSGGAGSSYEQY
>TRBV7-9|TRBJ2-7
ASSSWTGSDEQY
>TRBV30|TRBJ2-5
AWSVRREETQY
>TRBV7-9|TRBJ1-4
ASSSQTGWNEKLF
>TRBV29-1|TRBJ1-1
SVTWGGTEAF
>TRBV7-9|TRBJ2-5
ASSFGGRETQY
>TRBV11-2|TRBJ2-5
ASSAQGRETQY
>TRBV7-9|TRBJ2-1
ASSPHREVSSYNEQF
>TRBV5-4|TRBJ2-5
ASSLGGVKETQY
>TRBV7-9|TRBJ2-7
ASSTAGGRSYEQY
>TRBV6-1|TRBJ1-6
ASRYGGTVVSPLH
>TRBV2|TRBJ1-2
ASSPGYYGYT
>TRBV5-1|TRBJ1-2
ASSSGLSPDGYT
>TRBV7-9|TRBJ2-3
ASSLLSTDTQY
>TRBV25-1|TRBJ2-1
ASSESGSYNEQF
>TRBV19|TRBJ1-5
ASRSGQGLYSNQPQH
>TRBV11-2|TRBJ1-2
ASASGVGYGYT